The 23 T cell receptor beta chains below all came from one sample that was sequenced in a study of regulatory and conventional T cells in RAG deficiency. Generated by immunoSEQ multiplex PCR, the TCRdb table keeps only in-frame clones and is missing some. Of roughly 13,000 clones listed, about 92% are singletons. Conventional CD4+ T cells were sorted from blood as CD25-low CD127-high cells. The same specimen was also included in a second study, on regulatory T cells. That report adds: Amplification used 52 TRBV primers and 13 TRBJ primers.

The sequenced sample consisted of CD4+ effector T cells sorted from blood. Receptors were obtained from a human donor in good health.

CDR3 in amino acids: CASSRRAGTTEAFF. The CDR3 DNA reads TGTGCCAGCAGCCGTCGGGCAGGAACAACTGAAGCTTTCTTT. This chain joins TRBV28 and TRBJ1-1; no reliable D call. The CDR3 covers 14 residues. The germline V gene encodes CDR1 MDHEN and CDR2 SYDVKM. V gave up 6 bases and J gave up 5 bases, with 16 bases separating them.

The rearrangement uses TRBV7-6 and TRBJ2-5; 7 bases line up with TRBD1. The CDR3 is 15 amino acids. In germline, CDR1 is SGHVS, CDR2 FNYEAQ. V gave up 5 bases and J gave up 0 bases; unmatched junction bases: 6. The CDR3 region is CASSQQGMYQETQYF. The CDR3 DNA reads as TGTGCCAGCAGCCAACAGGGGATGTACCAAGAGACCCAGTACTTC.

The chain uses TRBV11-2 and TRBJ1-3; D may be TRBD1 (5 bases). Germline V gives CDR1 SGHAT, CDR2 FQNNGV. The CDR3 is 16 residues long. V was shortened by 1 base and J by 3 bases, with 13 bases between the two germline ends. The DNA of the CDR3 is TGTGCCAGCAGCTTAGTGATGGGGCGCGTTGGAAACACCATATATTTT. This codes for CASSLVMGRVGNTIYF.

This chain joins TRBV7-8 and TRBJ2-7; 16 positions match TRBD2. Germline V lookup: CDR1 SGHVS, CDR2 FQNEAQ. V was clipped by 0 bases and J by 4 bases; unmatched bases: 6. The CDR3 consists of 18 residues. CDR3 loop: CASSLAAGTSGRGYEQYF. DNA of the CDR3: TGTGCCAGCAGCTTAGCGGCCGGGACTAGCGGGAGGGGGTACGAGCAGTACTTC.

CDR3 coding DNA: TGCGCCAGCAGCTTGGTCAGGGACTATGGCTACACCTTC. Translation gives CASSLVRDYGYTF. The chain employs TRBV5-1 and TRBJ1-2, with a possible D match to TRBD1 (5 bases). Germline V gene data show CDR1 as SGHRS and CDR2 as YFSETQ. This CDR3 has 13 residues. V shed 0 bases and J shed 3 bases, with 6 bases lying between them.

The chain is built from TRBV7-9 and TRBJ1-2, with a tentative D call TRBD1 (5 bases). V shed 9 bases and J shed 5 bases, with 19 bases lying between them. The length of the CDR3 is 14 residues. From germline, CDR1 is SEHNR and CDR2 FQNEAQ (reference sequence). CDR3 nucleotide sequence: TGTGCCAGTAGCGCGTCAAGGGGAGGATATGGCTACACCTTC. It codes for CASSASRGGYGYTF.

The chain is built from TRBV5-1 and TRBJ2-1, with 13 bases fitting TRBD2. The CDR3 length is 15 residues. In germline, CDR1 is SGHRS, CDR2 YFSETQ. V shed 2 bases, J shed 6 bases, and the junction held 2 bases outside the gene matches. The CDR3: CASSFGLAGVNEQFF. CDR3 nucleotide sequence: TGCGCCAGCAGCTTCGGACTAGCGGGAGTCAATGAGCAGTTCTTC. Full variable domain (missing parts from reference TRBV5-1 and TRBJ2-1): KAGVTQTPRYLIKTRGQQVTLSCSPISGHRSVSWYQQTPGQGLQFLFEYFSETQRNKGNFPGRFSGRQFSNSRSEMNVSTLELGDSALYLCASSFGLAGVNEQFFGPGTRLTVL.

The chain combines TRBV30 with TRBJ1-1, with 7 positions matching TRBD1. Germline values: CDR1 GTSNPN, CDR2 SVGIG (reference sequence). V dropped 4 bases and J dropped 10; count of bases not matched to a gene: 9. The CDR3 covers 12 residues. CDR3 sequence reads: CAWTLGQVGAFF. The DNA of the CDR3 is TGTGCCTGGACCCTCGGACAGGTGGGAGCTTTCTTT.

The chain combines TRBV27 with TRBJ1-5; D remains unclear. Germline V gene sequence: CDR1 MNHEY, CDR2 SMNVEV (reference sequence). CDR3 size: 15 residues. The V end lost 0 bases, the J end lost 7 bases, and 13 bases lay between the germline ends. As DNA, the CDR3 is TGTGCCAGCAGTTTATCGATGGGAATCCGGCAGCCCCAGCATTTT. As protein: CASSLSMGIRQPQHF.

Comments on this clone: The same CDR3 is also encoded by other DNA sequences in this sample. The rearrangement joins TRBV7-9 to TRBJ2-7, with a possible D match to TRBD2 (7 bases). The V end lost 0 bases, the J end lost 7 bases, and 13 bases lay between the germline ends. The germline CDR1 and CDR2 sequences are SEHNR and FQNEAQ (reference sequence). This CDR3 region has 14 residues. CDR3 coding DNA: TGTGCCAGCAGCTTAGCAGGGGAGGGGGGGGAGCAGTACTTC. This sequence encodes CASSLAGEGGEQYF.

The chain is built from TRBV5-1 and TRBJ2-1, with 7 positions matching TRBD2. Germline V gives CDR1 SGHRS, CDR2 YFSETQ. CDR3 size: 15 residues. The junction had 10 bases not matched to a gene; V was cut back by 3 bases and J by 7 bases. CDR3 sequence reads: CASSSQGSGGNEQFF. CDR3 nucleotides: TGCGCCAGCAGCTCGCAGGGCTCCGGGGGGAATGAGCAGTTCTTC.

CDR3 bases: TGCAGTGCTAGGGCCCCCGACGAGCAGTACTTC. Its protein product is CSARAPDEQYF. The rearrangement uses TRBV20-1 and TRBJ2-7, with unresolved D. Germline V gives CDR1 DFQATT, CDR2 SNEGSKA (reference sequence). The CDR3 has 11 residues. Trimming shortened V by 3 bases and J by 5 bases, and 8 bases separated the two germline ends.

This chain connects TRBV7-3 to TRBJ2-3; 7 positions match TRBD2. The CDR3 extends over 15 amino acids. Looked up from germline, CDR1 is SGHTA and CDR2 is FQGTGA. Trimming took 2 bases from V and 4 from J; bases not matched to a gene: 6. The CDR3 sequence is CASSLVLGLPDTQYF. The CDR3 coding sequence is TGTGCCAGCAGCTTAGTTCTGGGACTACCAGATACGCAGTATTTT.

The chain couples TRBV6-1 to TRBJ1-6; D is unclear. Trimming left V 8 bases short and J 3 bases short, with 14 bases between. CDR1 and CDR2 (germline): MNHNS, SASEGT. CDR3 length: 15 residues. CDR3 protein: CASRREQNYNSPLHF. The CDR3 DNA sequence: TGTGCCAGCCGAAGGGAACAGAACTATAATTCACCCCTCCACTTT.

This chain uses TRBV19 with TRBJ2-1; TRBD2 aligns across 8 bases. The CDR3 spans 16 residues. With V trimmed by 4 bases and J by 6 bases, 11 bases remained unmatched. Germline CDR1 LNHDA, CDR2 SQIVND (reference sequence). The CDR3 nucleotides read TGTGCCAGTAGTAGAGCAGCGGGGGTCCTGACCAATGAGCAGTTCTTC. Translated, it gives CASSRAAGVLTNEQFF.

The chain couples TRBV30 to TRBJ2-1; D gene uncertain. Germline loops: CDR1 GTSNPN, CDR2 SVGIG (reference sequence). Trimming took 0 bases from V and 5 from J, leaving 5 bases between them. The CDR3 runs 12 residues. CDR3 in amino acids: CAWSVRDNEQFF. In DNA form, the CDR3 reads TGTGCCTGGAGTGTACGGGACAATGAGCAGTTCTTC.

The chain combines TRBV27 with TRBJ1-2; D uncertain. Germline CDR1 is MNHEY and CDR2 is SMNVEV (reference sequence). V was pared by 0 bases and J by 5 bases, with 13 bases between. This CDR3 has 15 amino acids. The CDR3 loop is CASSLSGSKVYGYTF. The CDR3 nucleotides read TGTGCCAGCAGTTTATCAGGGTCAAAGGTATATGGCTACACCTTC.

CDR3 sequence reads: CASTGRRSDGYTF. CDR3 bases: TGTGCCAGCACGGGACGACGATCGGATGGCTACACCTTC. This chain links TRBV28 with TRBJ1-2; tentative D call: TRBD1 (5 bases). V gave up 7 bases and J gave up 6 bases, with 15 bases separating them. CDR1 is MDHEN and CDR2 is SYDVKM in the germline V gene. The CDR3 is 13 residues long.

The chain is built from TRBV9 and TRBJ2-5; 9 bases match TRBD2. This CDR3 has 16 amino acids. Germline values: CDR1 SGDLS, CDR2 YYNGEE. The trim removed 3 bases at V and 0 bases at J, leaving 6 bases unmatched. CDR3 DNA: TGTGCCAGCAGCGCCGGCCTAGCGGGGTACCAAGAGACCCAGTACTTC. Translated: CASSAGLAGYQETQYF. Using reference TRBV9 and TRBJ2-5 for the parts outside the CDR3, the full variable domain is DSGVTQTPKHLITATGQRVTLRCSPRSGDLSVYWYQQSLDQGLQFLIQYYNGEERAKGNILERFSAQQFPDLHSELNLSSLELGDSALYFCASSAGLAGYQETQYFGPGTRLLVL.

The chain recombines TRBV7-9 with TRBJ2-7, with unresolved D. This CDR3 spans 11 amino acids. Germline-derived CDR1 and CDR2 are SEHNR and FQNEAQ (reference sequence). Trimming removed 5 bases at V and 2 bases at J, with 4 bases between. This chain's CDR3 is CASSGAYEQYF. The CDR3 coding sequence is TGTGCCAGCAGCGGGGCCTACGAGCAGTACTTC.

As DNA, the CDR3 is TGCAGCGCTCTCATGGGGGCCAGGATGAACACTGAAGCTTTCTTT. It specifies CSALMGARMNTEAFF. This chain uses TRBV29-1 with TRBJ1-1, with D maybe TRBD1 (6 bases). Germline V lookup: CDR1 SQVTM, CDR2 ANQGSEA. CDR3 length: 15 amino acids. V lost 7 bases, J lost 0 bases, and 18 bases lay in between.

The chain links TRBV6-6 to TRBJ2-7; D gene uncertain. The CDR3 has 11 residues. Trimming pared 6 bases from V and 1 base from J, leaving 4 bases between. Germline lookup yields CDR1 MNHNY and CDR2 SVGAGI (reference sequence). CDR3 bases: TGTGCCAGCAGGGCTTCCTACGAGCAGTACTTC. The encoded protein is CASRASYEQYF.

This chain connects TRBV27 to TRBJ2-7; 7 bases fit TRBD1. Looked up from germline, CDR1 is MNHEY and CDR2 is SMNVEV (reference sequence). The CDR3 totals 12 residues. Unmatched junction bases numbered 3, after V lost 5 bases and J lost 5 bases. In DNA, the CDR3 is TGTGCCAGCAGTCCACAGGGGCACGAGCAGTACTTC. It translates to CASSPQGHEQYF.